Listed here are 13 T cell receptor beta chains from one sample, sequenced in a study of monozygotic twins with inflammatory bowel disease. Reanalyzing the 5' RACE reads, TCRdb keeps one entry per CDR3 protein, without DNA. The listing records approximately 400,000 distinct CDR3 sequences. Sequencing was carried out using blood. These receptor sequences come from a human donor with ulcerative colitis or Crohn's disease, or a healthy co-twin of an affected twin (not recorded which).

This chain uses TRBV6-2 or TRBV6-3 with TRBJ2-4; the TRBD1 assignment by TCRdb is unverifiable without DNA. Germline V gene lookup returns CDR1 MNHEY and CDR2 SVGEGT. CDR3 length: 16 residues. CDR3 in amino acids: CASSRPGGGAKNIQYF.

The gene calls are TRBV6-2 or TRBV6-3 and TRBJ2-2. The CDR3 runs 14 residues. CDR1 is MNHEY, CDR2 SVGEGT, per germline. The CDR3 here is CASSYPDPTGELFF.

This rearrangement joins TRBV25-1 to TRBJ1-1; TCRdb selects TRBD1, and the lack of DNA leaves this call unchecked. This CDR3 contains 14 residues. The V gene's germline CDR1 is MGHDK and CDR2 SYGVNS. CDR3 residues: CASSEGGADTEAFF.

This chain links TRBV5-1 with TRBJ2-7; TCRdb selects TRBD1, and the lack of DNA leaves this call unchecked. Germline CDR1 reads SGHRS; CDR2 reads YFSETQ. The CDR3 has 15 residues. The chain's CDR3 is CASKPLGQSSYEQYF. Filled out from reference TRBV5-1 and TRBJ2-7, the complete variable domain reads KAGVTQTPRYLIKTRGQQVTLSCSPISGHRSVSWYQQTPGQGLQFLFEYFSETQRNKGNFPGRFSGRQFSNSRSEMNVSTLELGDSALYLCASKPLGQSSYEQYFGPGTRLTVT.

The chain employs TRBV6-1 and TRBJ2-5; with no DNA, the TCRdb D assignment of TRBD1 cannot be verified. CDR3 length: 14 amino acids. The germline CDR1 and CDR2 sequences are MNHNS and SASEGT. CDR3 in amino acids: CASSGDRGGRTQYF.

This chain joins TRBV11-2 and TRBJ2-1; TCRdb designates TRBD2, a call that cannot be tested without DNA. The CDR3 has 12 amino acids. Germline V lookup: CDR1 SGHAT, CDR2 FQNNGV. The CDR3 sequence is CASETGSSEQFF.

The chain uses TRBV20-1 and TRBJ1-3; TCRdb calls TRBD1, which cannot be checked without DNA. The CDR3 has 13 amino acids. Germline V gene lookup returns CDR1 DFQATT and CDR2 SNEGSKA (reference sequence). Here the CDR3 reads CSAGRDRGNTIYF.

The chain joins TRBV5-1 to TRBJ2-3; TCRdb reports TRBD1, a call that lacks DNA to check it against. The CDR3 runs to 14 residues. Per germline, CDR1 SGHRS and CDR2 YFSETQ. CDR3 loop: CASSLMDWADTQYF. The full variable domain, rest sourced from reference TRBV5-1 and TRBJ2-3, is KAGVTQTPRYLIKTRGQQVTLSCSPISGHRSVSWYQQTPGQGLQFLFEYFSETQRNKGNFPGRFSGRQFSNSRSEMNVSTLELGDSALYLCASSLMDWADTQYFGPGTRLTVL.

The CDR3 is CSATTGTGKGIGNQPQHF. The V call is TRBV20-1, the J call TRBJ1-5; without DNA, the TCRdb call of TRBD1 cannot be checked. The germline gives CDR1 DFQATT, CDR2 SNEGSKA (reference sequence). The CDR3 covers 18 residues.

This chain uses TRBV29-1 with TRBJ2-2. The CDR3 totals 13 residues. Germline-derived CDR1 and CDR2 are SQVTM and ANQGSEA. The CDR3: CSVVSDHTGELFF.

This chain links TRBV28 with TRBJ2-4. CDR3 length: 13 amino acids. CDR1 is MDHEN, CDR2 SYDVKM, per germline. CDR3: CASSISAQNIQYF.

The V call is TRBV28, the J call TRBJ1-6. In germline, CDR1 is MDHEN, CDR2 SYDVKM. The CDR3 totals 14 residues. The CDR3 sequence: CASSSWVSNSPLHF.

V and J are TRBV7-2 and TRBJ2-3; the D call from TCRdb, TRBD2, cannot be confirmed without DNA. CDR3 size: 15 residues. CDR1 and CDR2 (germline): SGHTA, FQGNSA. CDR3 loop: CASSPRLVRGDTQYF.